This T cell receptor (beta chain) was captured in a study of T cell responses to AZD1222 COVID-19 vaccine. Study outcomes and limitations: There were mostly white British donors and more females than males, and clonal diversity was possibly underestimated. Increased Spike-specific TCR breadth and depth were observed after two AZD1222 doses.

Profiling relied on immunoSEQ multiplex PCR, and the TCRdb table lists in-frame clones only, not all of them. The sample records approximately 120,000 clones, about nine tenths being singletons. Remarks on this clone: Antigen specificity is unknown.

The starting material was peripheral blood, obtained on day 0 of AZD1222 vaccination. This receptor was identified in an adult in good health.

The CDR3, as DNA: TGTGCCAGCAGCCCGATGGGGGCCCTGGATGGCTACACCTTC. Its protein product is CASSPMGALDGYTF. The gene calls are TRBV7-2 and TRBJ1-2; perhaps TRBD1 as D (6 bases). The CDR3 loop spans 14 amino acids. Germline V gene data show CDR1 as SGHTA and CDR2 as FQGNSA. Trimming took 5 bases from V and 6 from J, leaving 16 bases between them.